This passage covers 5 T cell receptor beta chains from one sample sequenced in a study of siplizumab effects on memory and regulatory T cells. Profiled with immunoSEQ multiplex PCR; TCRdb holds only in-frame clones, not every one. The repertoire holds 100,000 or so clones, with 90% to 95% as singletons. Sequenced material: non-Treg CD4+ T cells sorted from blood. The origin of the receptors is a human donor in good health.

This CDR3 is CASSEDRVKETQYF. DNA of the CDR3: TGTGCCAGCAGTGAGGACAGGGTGAAAGAGACCCAGTACTTC. The V and J genes are TRBV6-1 and TRBJ2-5, with 8 positions matching TRBD1. CDR3 size: 14 residues. Trimming removed 3 bases from V and 3 bases from J; junction bases left unmatched: 3. Germline assignment: CDR1 MNHNS and CDR2 SASEGT.

V usage is TRBV27 and J usage is TRBJ1-1; no firm D call. Trimming took off 6 bases at V and 3 bases at J, with 17 bases between the two ends. Germline loops: CDR1 MNHEY, CDR2 SMNVEV (reference sequence). This CDR3 has 15 residues. Here the CDR3 reads CASRVTPTMDTEAFF. The CDR3 coding sequence is TGTGCCAGCAGAGTCACCCCGACTATGGACACTGAAGCTTTCTTT.

The chain couples TRBV10-1 to TRBJ2-3; no firm D call. V gave up 2 bases and J gave up 3 bases, with 9 bases separating them. CDR1 is WNHNN, CDR2 SYGVQD, per germline (reference sequence). This CDR3 is 14 amino acids long. CDR3 amino acids: CASSEKAATDTQYF. The DNA of the CDR3 is TGCGCCAGCAGTGAGAAGGCAGCGACAGATACGCAGTATTTT.

This clone has a single count. The J gene is TRBJ1-5, the V gene TRBV7-2; possible D gene TRBD1, 6 bases. CDR1 and CDR2 from the germline V gene are SGHTA and FQGNSA. The length of the CDR3 is 14 residues. Trimming removed 5 bases at V and 5 bases at J, with 13 bases between. CDR3 amino acids: CASSPRTGYQPQHF. CDR3 sequence (DNA): TGTGCCAGCAGCCCCCGAACAGGGTATCAGCCCCAGCATTTT.

The V gene is TRBV14, the J gene TRBJ2-3, with 8 bases aligning to TRBD2. The junction had 3 bases not matched to a gene; V was cut back by 2 bases and J by 2 bases. Germline V CDR1 and CDR2: SGHDN, FVKESK. The CDR3 length is 15 residues. CDR3 protein: CASSQRTSFTDTQYF. The CDR3 DNA follows: TGTGCCAGCAGCCAACGGACTAGCTTCACAGATACGCAGTATTTT.